The clone carrying this TCR beta chain was seen repeatedly, ten times or more. This library used roughly 0.4 ug RNA and molecular barcoded adaptors spanning alpha/delta and beta/gamma chains. One entry per CDR3 protein, called by TCRdb with MiXCR from the reads. The table lists about 40,000 distinct CDR3 sequences, roughly an eighth of them singletons. Germline CDR1 and CDR2: SGDLS and YYNGEE. CDR3 size: 17 residues. The V end was cut by 0 bases, the J end by 4 bases, with 17 bases between. This sample was taken from a study of read filtering for tumor transcriptome and immune sequencing. Sequencing was done on a sample of a population of CD138-negative cells sorted from bone marrow. The chain uses TRBV9 and TRBJ2-1, with D possibly TRBD2 on 6 matching bases. This TCR came from a donor older than 35 with multiple myeloma. CDR3 sequence reads: CASSVGLASLLYNEQFF. CDR3 coding DNA: TGTGCCAGCAGCGTAGGGCTAGCGAGCCTACTATACAATGAGCAGTTCTTC.